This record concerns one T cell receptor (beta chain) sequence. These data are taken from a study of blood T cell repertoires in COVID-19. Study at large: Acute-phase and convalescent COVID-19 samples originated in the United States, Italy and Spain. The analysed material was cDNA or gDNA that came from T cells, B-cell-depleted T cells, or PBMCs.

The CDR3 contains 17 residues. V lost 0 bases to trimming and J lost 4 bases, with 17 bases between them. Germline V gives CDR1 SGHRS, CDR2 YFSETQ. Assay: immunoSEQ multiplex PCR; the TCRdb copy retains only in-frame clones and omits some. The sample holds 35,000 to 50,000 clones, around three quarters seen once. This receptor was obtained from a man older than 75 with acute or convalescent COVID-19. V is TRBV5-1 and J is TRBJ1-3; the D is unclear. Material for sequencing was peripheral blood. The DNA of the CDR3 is TGCGCCAGCAGCTTGGTATACCTTCGGAGTTCGGGAAACACCATATATTTT. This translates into CASSLVYLRSSGNTIYF.